This is a list of T cell receptor beta chains from one sample in a study of metastatic and nonmetastatic thyroid tumors. Via MiXCR, TCRdb re-called the PCR reads. The table includes under 25,000 clones, about 23% detected once. The sample taken for sequencing was adjacent normal tissue. The source of these receptors is a female donor with papillary thyroid cancer or a benign thyroid nodule (not recorded which). Some clones in this sample may be carry-over from other donors' samples. The CDR3 runs from the conserved cysteine through the conserved F or W. A D gene is named only where the DNA matches it firmly. Clone sizes are given selectively: once, few, many, or a class where the clone is expanded.

>TRBV5-8|16|NA|TRBD1|TRBJ1-4
TGTGCCAGCAGCTTGGGACCGGGACAGGGGAATGAAAAACTGTTTTTT
CASSLGPGQGNEKLFF
>TRBV7-2|15|NA|NA|TRBJ1-5
TGTGCCAGCAGCCTTAGGCCAGTGAATTCTCAGCCCCAGCATTTT
CASSLRPVNSQPQHF
>TRBV12-3/TRBV12-4|16|few|TRBD2|TRBJ2-3
TGTGCCAGCAGTTTAGTCGGCGGGGGGGGTACAGATACGCAGTATTTT
CASSLVGGGGTDTQYF
>TRBV13|14|NA|TRBD1|TRBJ1-1
TGTGCCAGCAGGGGACAGGGGAGTGGCACTGAAGCTTTCTTT
CASRGQGSGTEAFF
>TRBV19|14|few|NA|TRBJ2-3
TGTGCCAGTAGTGTGGACACTTCCACAGATACGCAGTATTTT
CASSVDTSTDTQYF
>TRBV20-1|14|many|TRBD2|TRBJ2-5
TGCAGTGCTAGTTTTCTAGCGGGAGTACAGACCCAGTACTTC
CSASFLAGVQTQYF
>TRBV7-3|13|once|TRBD1|TRBJ2-1
TGTGCCAGCCGACAGGGACCGAACAATGAGCAGTTCTTC
CASRQGPNNEQFF
>TRBV2|13|few|NA|TRBJ2-7
TGTGCCAGCAAGGGACGGATATACTACGAGCAGTACTTC
CASKGRIYYEQYF
>TRBV11-2|15|many|TRBD1|TRBJ1-5
TGTGCCAGCAGCTTCAGGGGGGATAGCAATCGGCCCCAGCATTTT
CASSFRGDSNRPQHF
>TRBV20-1|14|once|TRBD1|TRBJ1-5
TGCAGTGCTAGAGGGGCGACAGGGGATCAGCCCCAGCATTTT
CSARGATGDQPQHF
>TRBV7-9|15|many|TRBD2|TRBJ2-1
TGTGCCAGCAGAACCGGGACTAGCGGGAGTTATGAGCAGTTCTTC
CASRTGTSGSYEQFF
>TRBV30|10|many|TRBD2|TRBJ2-1
TGTGCCCGGGGGAGGGGTGAGCAGTTCTTC
CARGRGEQFF
>TRBV24-1|16|medium-sized|NA|TRBJ2-1
TGTGCCACCAGTAATTCGGGGACCAGCGGAGGCAATGAGCAGTTCTTC
CATSNSGTSGGNEQFF
>TRBV20-1|17|many|NA|TRBJ2-3
TGCAGTGCCGACCTTGTAAGACTATCTAATTGGGCAGATACGCAGTATTTT
CSADLVRLSNWADTQYF
>TRBV4-2|14|NA|NA|TRBJ2-7
TGTGCCAGCAGCCAAGGGACCCAGGGGTACGAGCAGTACTTC
CASSQGTQGYEQYF
>TRBV2|12|NA|TRBD1|TRBJ1-2
TGTGCCAGCGGACAGGGGCCGTATGGCTACACCTTC
CASGQGPYGYTF
>TRBV5-1|14|once|NA|TRBJ2-7
TGCGCCAGCAGCCCATCATCAGGGTGGAGCGAGCAGTACTTC
CASSPSSGWSEQYF
>TRBV7-9|12|NA|NA|TRBJ1-1
TGTGCCAGCAGCTTTGTGAACACTGAAGCTTTCTTT
CASSFVNTEAFF
>TRBV2|13|medium-sized|TRBD1|TRBJ1-2
TGTGCCAGCGGGGACAGGGGGGGGTATGGCTACACCTTC
CASGDRGGYGYTF
>TRBV20-1|12|once|TRBD1|TRBJ2-7
TGCAGTGCAGCAGGGACAGCCTACGAGCAGTACTTC
CSAAGTAYEQYF
>TRBV20-1|21|NA|TRBD2|TRBJ2-7
TGCAGTGCTAGAGGTTTACAAACTAGGACTAGCGGGAGCCTCGTCGTCGACGAGCAGTACTTC
CSARGLQTRTSGSLVVDEQYF
>TRBV28|13|few|NA|TRBJ2-2
TGTGCCAGCAGTTTCCGGGGATCCAGGGAGCTGTTTTTT
CASSFRGSRELFF
>TRBV5-1|15|medium-sized|NA|TRBJ2-6
TGCGCCAGCAGCTTGGACCCGACTGGGGCCAACGTCCTGACTTTC
CASSLDPTGANVLTF
>TRBV4-1|15|many|TRBD2|TRBJ2-1
TGCGCCAGCAGCCAATTAGCGGGAGGAAGCAATGAGCAGTTCTTC
CASSQLAGGSNEQFF
>TRBV5-5|15|NA|NA|TRBJ1-1
TGTGCCAGCAGCTTGGATAGGCGATTCAACACTGAAGCTTTCTTT
CASSLDRRFNTEAFF
>TRBV20-1|14|medium-sized|TRBD1|TRBJ1-5
TGCAGTGCTAGGTACAGGGGGCGAAATCAGCCCCAGCATTTT
CSARYRGRNQPQHF
>TRBV28|12|medium-sized|NA|TRBJ2-7
TGTGCCAGCAGTTTCAAGGGAGGCGAGCAGTACTTC
CASSFKGGEQYF
>TRBV6-2/TRBV6-3|16|medium-sized|NA|TRBJ2-1
TGTGCCAGCAGTTCAATCCAGGGAAGGGGATACAATGAGCAGTTCTTC
CASSSIQGRGYNEQFF
>TRBV12-3/TRBV12-4|15|few|NA|TRBJ2-5
TGTGCCAGCAGTTTACTGGGGGCCAGCCAAGAGACCCAGTACTTC
CASSLLGASQETQYF
>TRBV4-1|15|NA|NA|TRBJ2-5
TGCGCCAGCATCCAAGAAGTATCGCCTGGGCGGACCCAGTACTTC
CASIQEVSPGRTQYF
>TRBV20-1|18|few|TRBD2|TRBJ2-1
TGCAGTGCTACGAAAGGGACTAGCGGGAGGAAAGTGGGGTATGAGCAGTTCTTC
CSATKGTSGRKVGYEQFF
>TRBV11-3|13|medium-sized|TRBD2|TRBJ2-1
TGTGCCAGCGGGACTACCTCGGACAATGAGCAGTTCTTC
CASGTTSDNEQFF
>TRBV20-1|17|few|NA|TRBJ2-3
TGCAGTGCTAGAGATCGGGGCGGAGGGGGAAGCACAGATACGCAGTATTTT
CSARDRGGGGSTDTQYF
>TRBV6-1|14|few|TRBD2|TRBJ2-1
TGTGCCAGCAAAAATAGCGGGAGTGAGAATGAGCAGTTCTTC
CASKNSGSENEQFF
>TRBV20-1|11|few|TRBD1|TRBJ2-1
TGCAGTGTTTTGGACAGGGACGAGCAGTTCTTC
CSVLDRDEQFF
>TRBV19|18|NA|NA|TRBJ1-2
TGTGCCAGTAGTTTCCTTCCCGGGACACTTAGGTTGGGCTATGGCTACACCTTC
CASSFLPGTLRLGYGYTF
>TRBV24-1|11|NA|NA|TRBJ2-1
TGTGCCACCAGGGAGGGGAATGAGCAGTTCTTC
CATREGNEQFF
>TRBV20-1|14|medium-sized|NA|TRBJ2-7
TGCAGTGCTAGCGGGGACCCCGGACGAAACGAGCAGTACTTC
CSASGDPGRNEQYF
>TRBV9|16|NA|TRBD2|TRBJ2-2
TGTGCCATCAGCGGTCGAGCGGGGTTGAACACCGGGGAGCTGTTTTTT
CAISGRAGLNTGELFF
>TRBV2|14|medium-sized|NA|TRBJ1-1
TGTGCCAGCAGGAACAGGGTGGCGGCCACTGAAGCTTTCTTT
CASRNRVAATEAFF
>TRBV5-1|17|NA|NA|TRBJ2-3
TGCGCCAGCAGCTTGGACCCACAGGGATCTAGCACAGATACGCAGTATTTT
CASSLDPQGSSTDTQYF
>TRBV12-3/TRBV12-4|14|NA|NA|TRBJ2-1
TGTGCCAGCACTGGGGGTATGGACTACAATGAGCAGTTCTTC
CASTGGMDYNEQFF
>TRBV6-4|19|NA|TRBD2|TRBJ2-5
TGTGCCAGCAGGACTATCGGGGGGACTAGCGTGATAACACAAGAGACCCAGTACTTC
CASRTIGGTSVITQETQYF
>TRBV27|18|few|NA|TRBJ1-2
TGTGCCAGCACCGAAAGCCCCTCTTGGACGGGGATTGGATGGGGCTACACCTTC
CASTESPSWTGIGWGYTF
>TRBV5-1|13|few|NA|TRBJ2-7
TGCGCCAGCAGCTTGGCAGGGGTGGGGGAGCAGTACTTC
CASSLAGVGEQYF
>TRBV20-1|11|medium-sized|NA|TRBJ1-2
TGCAGTGCTAGAGGGGGGCATGGCTACACCTTC
CSARGGHGYTF
>TRBV3-1|14|once|NA|TRBJ1-2
TGTGCCAGCAGCCAAGACCTCCTACCGGGGGGCTACACCTTC
CASSQDLLPGGYTF
>TRBV20-1|17|NA|NA|TRBJ2-7
TGCAGTGCTAGAAATCAGACAGGGAGGAATCTGTCGTACGAGCAGTACTTC
CSARNQTGRNLSYEQYF
>TRBV2|15|few|TRBD1|TRBJ2-7
TGTGCCAGCAGACCGACAGGGTCAGTGTCCTACGAGCAGTACTTC
CASRPTGSVSYEQYF
>TRBV6-2/TRBV6-3|13|medium-sized|TRBD2|TRBJ2-5
TGTGCCAGCGGTCTCCGGGAGGAGGAGACCCAGTACTTC
CASGLREEETQYF
>TRBV28|13|few|NA|TRBJ2-3
TGTGCCAGCAGCTTAACTAGGGGGGATACGCAGTATTTT
CASSLTRGDTQYF
>TRBV5-5|13|many|NA|TRBJ2-1
TGTGCCAGCAGGTTCGGTGGCTACAATGAGCAGTTCTTC
CASRFGGYNEQFF
>TRBV19|16|NA|TRBD1|TRBJ1-6
TGTGCCAGTAGTATCGGGACAGGGACATATGAATCACCCCTCCACTTT
CASSIGTGTYESPLHF
>TRBV12-3/TRBV12-4|15|few|NA|TRBJ2-1
TGTGCCAGCAGTTTAGCTCTAGGGATCTACAATGAGCAGTTCTTC
CASSLALGIYNEQFF
>TRBV18|13|NA|NA|TRBJ2-6
TGTGCCAGCTCACCTGGACACGAGCAAGTCCTGACTTTC
CASSPGHEQVLTF
>TRBV10-3|15|NA|TRBD1|TRBJ2-1
TGTGCCATCAGTGACCGACAGGGGGCTGAGTCTGAGCAGTTCTTC
CAISDRQGAESEQFF
>TRBV28|15|few|TRBD2|TRBJ2-7
TGTGCCAGCACCCCCAGCCCGGGAGGTGCCTACGAGCAGTACTTC
CASTPSPGGAYEQYF
>TRBV9|14|NA|TRBD1|TRBJ2-7
TGTGCCAGCAGCGGCCGACAGGGGGAGTACGAGCAGTACTTC
CASSGRQGEYEQYF
>TRBV11-1|15|few|TRBD2|TRBJ2-7
TGTGCCAGCAGCCCAGCTAGCGGGAGATTGTACGAGCAGTACTTC
CASSPASGRLYEQYF